The 8 T cell receptor beta chains in this list originate from one sample, sequenced in a study of blood T cells in healthy people across ages. Through a sample-barcoded 5' primer and a J-beta primer mix, a second PCR was run for about 6 to 11 cycles. Via MiXCR, TCRdb re-called the 5' RACE reads, giving one row per CDR3 protein. The sample shows about 900,000 distinct CDR3 sequences, about 59% of them seen only once. Specimen: blood. The receptors stem from a man aged 25 to 40 in good health.

V gene TRBV29-1 combines with J gene TRBJ2-1; D is uncertain. Trimming shortened V by 6 bases and J by 2 bases, and 20 bases separated the two germline ends. The CDR3 contains 16 residues. The germline CDR1 and CDR2 sequences are SQVTM and ANQGSEA. The CDR3 here is CSVDSTILGPYNEQFF. The CDR3 nucleotides are TGCAGCGTGGATTCTACGATTTTGGGCCCCTACAATGAGCAGTTCTTC.

This chain joins TRBV12-3 or TRBV12-4 and TRBJ2-1, with D unclear. V was pared by 4 bases and J by 6 bases, with 13 bases between. This CDR3 has 14 amino acids. The CDR3 loop reads CASSSARVFNEQFF. The CDR3 DNA sequence: TGTGCCAGCAGTTCGGCTAGGGTTTTCAATGAGCAGTTCTTC.

This sequence joins TRBV12-3 or TRBV12-4 and TRBJ1-5; 7 bases map to TRBD1. The CDR3 has 16 residues. After removal of 5 bases from V and 2 bases from J, the junction contained 9 bases not matched to a gene. CDR3 loop: CASSPLKGQGNQPQHF. The CDR3 DNA reads as TGTGCCAGCAGTCCACTCAAAGGACAGGGCAATCAGCCCCAGCATTTT.

V and J are TRBV20-1 and TRBJ2-7; 11 bases agree with TRBD1. The CDR3 covers 14 residues. The trim removed 4 bases at V and 0 bases at J, leaving 2 bases unmatched. Germline values: CDR1 DFQATT, CDR2 SNEGSKA (reference sequence). The CDR3 reads CSATGQGASYEQYF. The CDR3 DNA is TGCAGTGCTACAGGACAGGGGGCCTCCTACGAGCAGTACTTC.

This clonotype was counted between two and nine times. The CDR3 here is CAISAGLAGGPSYNEQFF. Here the CDR3 DNA reads TGTGCCATCAGCGCTGGACTAGCGGGGGGGCCGTCCTACAATGAGCAGTTCTTC. This chain uses TRBV10-3 with TRBJ2-1; 15 bases fit TRBD2. The CDR3 runs to 18 residues. The V segment lost 6 bases and the J segment 1 base; nucleotides outside the gene matches: 7. CDR1 is ENHRY and CDR2 is SYGVKD in the germline V gene.

Here the CDR3 reads CASSPRGQGYYEQFF. CDR3 nucleotide sequence: TGTGCCAGCAGCCCCCGGGGACAGGGTTATTATGAGCAGTTCTTC. This chain connects TRBV7-8 to TRBJ2-1; 9 bases align to TRBD1. This CDR3 comprises 15 residues. Germline CDR1 is SGHVS and CDR2 is FQNEAQ. The ends lost 5 bases at V and 8 bases at J; junction bases unmatched: 10.

The table lists this clonotype with a few counts. V usage is TRBV7-2 and J usage is TRBJ2-7; D is uncertain. This CDR3 has 16 residues. From germline, CDR1 is SGHTA and CDR2 FQGNSA. Trimming shortened V by 0 bases and J by 2 bases, and 14 bases separated the two germline ends. CDR3 in amino acids: CASSLAVSWPPYEQYF. CDR3 nucleotide sequence: TGTGCCAGCAGCTTAGCCGTCAGCTGGCCCCCCTACGAGCAGTACTTC. The whole variable domain, filled in from reference TRBV7-2 and TRBJ2-7, reads GAGVSQSPSNKVTEKGKDVELRCDPISGHTALYWYRQSLGQGLEFLIYFQGNSAPDKSGLPSDRFSAERTGGSVSTLTIQRTQQEDSAVYLCASSLAVSWPPYEQYFGPGTRLTVT.

This sequence joins TRBV4-3 and TRBJ2-1; no definite D call. Germline V gives CDR1 LGHNA, CDR2 YSLEER. The CDR3 runs 17 residues. V was cut by 0 bases and J by 0 bases, with 12 bases left in between. The CDR3 loop reads CASSQDGNLRSYNEQFF. DNA of the CDR3: TGCGCCAGCAGCCAAGATGGGAACCTCCGCTCCTACAATGAGCAGTTCTTC.